Presented here are 29 T cell receptor beta chains from one specimen sequenced in a study of cytomegalovirus exposure and HLA in healthy donors. Vbeta (60) and Jbeta (13) primers were used in the PCR. Sequencing was performed with immunoSEQ multiplex PCR; in TCRdb, only in-frame clones are kept and a portion is missing. Of about 140,000 clones listed, about three quarters were seen once; the top ten hold 1% to 1.5%. The sample taken for sequencing was PBMCs. The receptors derive from a male donor in good health and CMV-seropositive.

The V gene is TRBV11-2, the J gene TRBJ1-3; D gene ambiguous. Trimming pared 2 bases from V and 5 bases from J, leaving 10 bases between. The CDR3 runs to 14 residues. Looked up from germline, CDR1 is SGHAT and CDR2 is FQNNGV. This chain's CDR3 is CASSLMRGRNTIYF. In nucleotides, the CDR3 is TGTGCCAGCAGCTTAATGCGGGGTAGAAACACCATATATTTT.

This chain links TRBV6-6 with TRBJ2-5; 11 bases are shared with TRBD2. This CDR3 is built from 15 residues. After removal of 5 bases from V and 2 bases from J, the junction contained 4 bases not matched to a gene. In germline, CDR1 is MNHNY, CDR2 SVGAGI (reference sequence). The CDR3 sequence: CASSDRLAGQETQYF. CDR3 DNA: TGTGCCAGCAGTGACCGACTAGCGGGGCAAGAGACCCAGTACTTC.

This chain uses TRBV4-1 with TRBJ1-1; D is undetermined. The CDR3 extends over 14 amino acids. V was cut by 4 bases and J by 0 bases, with 9 bases left in between. The germline V gene encodes CDR1 MGHRA and CDR2 YSYEKL. The CDR3 DNA reads TGCGCCAGCAGCCGACCGGGGATGAACACTGAAGCTTTCTTT. It yields the protein CASSRPGMNTEAFF.

The V and J genes are TRBV7-9 and TRBJ1-2; 7 nucleotides agree with TRBD1. Germline-derived CDR1 and CDR2 are SEHNR and FQNEAQ (reference sequence). Unmatched junction bases numbered 9, after V lost 4 bases and J lost 7 bases. The CDR3 has 14 amino acids. This CDR3 is CASSSRQGWSGYTF. CDR3 coding DNA: TGTGCCAGCAGCTCACGACAGGGATGGAGTGGCTACACCTTC.

The rearrangement links TRBV5-1 to TRBJ1-1; D gene ambiguous. Germline V gives CDR1 SGHRS, CDR2 YFSETQ. The CDR3 is made up of 13 amino acids. Trimming removed 1 base from V and 3 bases from J, with 7 bases in between. DNA for the CDR3: TGCGCCAGCAGCTTGTACGGGTACACTGAAGCTTTCTTT. Its protein is CASSLYGYTEAFF.

The V gene is TRBV6-5, the J gene TRBJ1-2; 7 bases are shared with TRBD1. Germline values: CDR1 MNHEY, CDR2 SVGAGI. The CDR3 contains 15 residues. V lost 0 bases, J lost 7 bases, and 8 bases stayed unmatched. DNA for the CDR3: TGTGCCAGCAGTTACTCGACCGCAGGGGGAGGTGGCTACACCTTC. Translation: CASSYSTAGGGGYTF.

J is TRBJ1-2 and V is TRBV7-8; the match to TRBD1 covers 9 bases. This CDR3 contains 14 residues. The germline CDR1 and CDR2 sequences are SGHVS and FQNEAQ. V lost 1 base and J lost 4; bases outside the gene matches: 1. CDR3 nucleotide sequence: TGTGCCAGCAGCTTAGGGGGACAGGGCTATGGCTACACCTTC. As protein: CASSLGGQGYGYTF.

The rearrangement joins TRBV14 to TRBJ2-5, with a tentative D call TRBD2 (5 bases). Trimming removed 0 bases from V and 4 bases from J, with 12 bases in between. This CDR3 contains 15 residues. The germline CDR1 and CDR2 sequences are SGHDN and FVKESK. The CDR3 DNA reads as TGTGCCAGCAGCCAAGATCCGGGGTGGGGAGAGACCCAGTACTTC. Amino acid sequence: CASSQDPGWGETQYF.

The chain is built from TRBV4-1 and TRBJ2-7; 7 nucleotides agree with TRBD1. J was trimmed by 2 bases and V by 5 bases; bases with no gene match: 6. CDR1 is MGHRA and CDR2 is YSYEKL in the germline V gene. The CDR3 covers 14 residues. CDR3 in DNA: TGCGCCAGCAGCATCGGGACAGAGACCTACGAGCAGTACTTC. Translating it yields CASSIGTETYEQYF.

The chain recombines TRBV5-6 with TRBJ2-1, with TRBD1 as a possible D gene (6 bases). V lost 2 bases, J lost 5 bases, and 11 bases lay in between. Germline V gene data show CDR1 as SGHDT and CDR2 as YYEEEE. The CDR3 sequence is 14 residues long. The CDR3 loop is CASSFGTLNNEQFF. The CDR3 DNA sequence: TGTGCCAGCAGCTTCGGGACATTAAACAATGAGCAGTTCTTC.

The rearrangement uses TRBV6-4 and TRBJ2-3; 8 bases are a match to TRBD1. V dropped 2 bases and J dropped 4; count of bases not matched to a gene: 5. Germline V gene lookup returns CDR1 MRHNA and CDR2 SNTAGT. This CDR3 is built from 15 residues. CDR3 nucleotides: TGTGCCAGCAGTGACGGACAGGGTTTAGCAGATACGCAGTATTTT. It translates to CASSDGQGLADTQYF.

This chain links TRBV9 with TRBJ2-2; D perhaps matches TRBD1 (6 bases). Deletions cut 4 bases from V and 0 bases from J, with 13 bases between. In germline, CDR1 is SGDLS, CDR2 YYNGEE. The CDR3 extends over 16 amino acids. DNA of the CDR3: TGTGCCAGCAGCCCGACCGGACAGCCGAACACCGGGGAGCTGTTTTTT. Protein: CASSPTGQPNTGELFF. The whole variable domain, remainder taken from reference TRBV9 and TRBJ2-2, is DSGVTQTPKHLITATGQRVTLRCSPRSGDLSVYWYQQSLDQGLQFLIQYYNGEERAKGNILERFSAQQFPDLHSELNLSSLELGDSALYFCASSPTGQPNTGELFFGEGSRLTVL.

Note on this clone: The sample contains more than one DNA sequence encoding this CDR3. Written as DNA, the CDR3 is TGTGCCAGCAGCGTAGAGGGGCAGGCGAATTCACCCCTCCACTTT. Its translation: CASSVEGQANSPLHF. J is TRBJ1-6 and V is TRBV9, with D tentatively TRBD1 (5 bases). The CDR3 runs 15 residues. Germline CDR1 reads SGDLS; CDR2 reads YYNGEE. The V end was cut by 0 bases, the J end by 7 bases, with 11 bases between. Looking up the rest from reference TRBV9 and TRBJ1-6 gives the full variable domain: DSGVTQTPKHLITATGQRVTLRCSPRSGDLSVYWYQQSLDQGLQFLIQYYNGEERAKGNILERFSAQQFPDLHSELNLSSLELGDSALYFCASSVEGQANSPLHFGNGTRLTVT.

This clone appeared a single time. The chain employs TRBV6-5 and TRBJ1-2; D ambiguous. The germline V and J ends were trimmed by 6 bases and 3 bases, with 11 bases remaining between them. CDR3 size: 13 residues. Germline CDR1 and CDR2: MNHEY and SVGAGI. CDR3 region: CASRDYSHYGYTF. The CDR3 DNA reads as TGTGCCAGCAGGGATTACAGTCACTATGGCTACACCTTC.

The gene calls are TRBV5-4 and TRBJ1-2; 7 bases are shared with TRBD1. The junction had 12 bases not matched to a gene; V was cut back by 3 bases and J by 7 bases. This CDR3 comprises 15 residues. The germline V gene encodes CDR1 SGHNT and CDR2 YYREEE (reference sequence). The CDR3 protein is CASSSQKTGESGYTF. The CDR3 region has the DNA TGTGCCAGCAGCTCTCAAAAAACAGGGGAGTCTGGCTACACCTTC.

As regards this clone: Its ends do not fully match the called genes, so a read error is possible. The rearrangement uses TRBV7-9 and TRBJ2-3; TRBD1 aligns across 7 bases. The CDR3 is 17 residues long. Germline lookup yields CDR1 SEHNR and CDR2 FQNEAQ (reference sequence). Here the CDR3 reads CSSSGSWDSRGSDTQYF. The CDR3 DNA reads TGTTCCAGCAGCGGCAGCTGGGACAGCCGGGGATCAGATACGCAGTATTTT.

J is TRBJ1-4 and V is TRBV5-1, with 7 bases matching TRBD1. The germline V gene has CDR1 SGHRS and CDR2 YFSETQ. The J segment lost 5 bases and the V segment lost 4 bases, leaving 11 bases of the junction unmatched. The CDR3 is made up of 16 amino acids. This chain's CDR3 is CASSPNTGTDNEKLFF. CDR3 coding DNA: TGCGCCAGCAGCCCTAATACCGGGACAGACAATGAAAAACTGTTTTTT.

The chain links TRBV6-1 to TRBJ2-7; 12 bases are shared with TRBD2. This CDR3 has 18 amino acids. Germline lookup yields CDR1 MNHNS and CDR2 SASEGT. V lost 3 bases and J lost 0; bases outside the gene matches: 9. The CDR3 is CASSDFLAGGPSSYEQYF. DNA of the CDR3: TGTGCCAGCAGTGACTTCCTAGCGGGAGGGCCTAGCTCCTACGAGCAGTACTTC.

J is TRBJ2-1 and V is TRBV4-2; 10 nucleotides agree with TRBD2. The CDR3 spans 17 residues. Germline lookup yields CDR1 LGHNA and CDR2 YNFKEQ. J was trimmed by 5 bases and V by 3 bases; bases with no gene match: 10. CDR3 sequence (DNA): TGTGCCAGCAGCCAGTCGAGCGGGGGGGCCGTGGACAATGAGCAGTTCTTC. Amino acids: CASSQSSGGAVDNEQFF.

CDR3 residues: CASSPLTTGAEAFF. The CDR3 nucleotides read TGTGCCAGCAGCCCGCTAACAACAGGGGCCGAAGCTTTCTTT. This chain uses TRBV14 with TRBJ1-1, with 7 positions matching TRBD1. Germline V gives CDR1 SGHDN, CDR2 FVKESK. The CDR3 runs to 14 residues. V gave up 4 bases and J gave up 8 bases; unmatched junction bases: 10.

This chain connects TRBV29-1 to TRBJ2-7; no reliable D call. The germline V gene has CDR1 SQVTM and CDR2 ANQGSEA. Deletions cut 2 bases from V and 3 bases from J, with 11 bases between. This CDR3 comprises 13 residues. The CDR3 loop reads CSVELQDYYEQYF. The DNA for the CDR3 is TGCAGCGTTGAATTGCAGGATTACTACGAGCAGTACTTC.

The CDR3 sequence is CASSFGEGLDLYEQYF. The DNA for the CDR3 is TGTGCCAGCAGTTTTGGGGAGGGACTAGATCTCTACGAGCAGTACTTC. V is TRBV6-5 and J is TRBJ2-7; 8 bases fit TRBD2. The junction had 11 bases not matched to a gene; V was cut back by 4 bases and J by 3 bases. The CDR3 contains 16 residues. Germline-derived CDR1 and CDR2 are MNHEY and SVGAGI.

The chain joins TRBV9 to TRBJ2-1; TRBD2 aligns across 7 bases. The CDR3 loop spans 15 amino acids. V lost 4 bases, J lost 0 bases, and 4 bases stayed unmatched. Germline CDR1 and CDR2: SGDLS and YYNGEE. CDR3 loop: CASSSGGSSYNEQFF. For the CDR3, the DNA is TGTGCCAGCAGCTCCGGGGGGAGCTCCTACAATGAGCAGTTCTTC.

The chain is built from TRBV28 and TRBJ1-4, with TRBD1 as a possible D gene (5 bases). Trimming took off 4 bases at V and 0 bases at J, with 9 bases between the two ends. CDR3 length: 15 residues. CDR1 and CDR2 (germline): MDHEN, SYDVKM. For the CDR3, the DNA is TGTGCCAGCAGTTCGTCAGGGCCAACTAATGAAAAACTGTTTTTT. As protein: CASSSSGPTNEKLFF.

The chain couples TRBV19 to TRBJ1-1, with TRBD1 matching over 10 bases. This CDR3 spans 14 amino acids. Germline V lookup: CDR1 LNHDA, CDR2 SQIVND (reference sequence). Trimming cost V 5 bases and J 2 bases; bases outside gene matches: 2. This CDR3 reads CASSGTGANTEAFF. The CDR3 nucleotides read TGTGCCAGTAGTGGGACAGGGGCTAACACTGAAGCTTTCTTT.

The chain links TRBV6-1 to TRBJ1-6, with D maybe TRBD1 (5 bases). The CDR3 totals 15 residues. Germline V gene sequence: CDR1 MNHNS, CDR2 SASEGT. V lost 2 bases, J lost 7 bases, and 12 bases lay in between. CDR3 nucleotide sequence: TGTGCCAGCAGTGAAAGGTCGGGGGGAAATTCACCCCTCCACTTT. Its protein product is CASSERSGGNSPLHF.

This rearrangement joins TRBV10-3 to TRBJ2-7; 7 nucleotides line up with TRBD1. Germline CDR1 is ENHRY and CDR2 is SYGVKD. The trim removed 3 bases at V and 4 bases at J, leaving 9 bases unmatched. The CDR3 extends over 15 amino acids. CDR3 in amino acids: CAISDMDRSFYEQYF. CDR3 nucleotide sequence: TGTGCCATCAGTGATATGGACAGGTCTTTTTACGAGCAGTACTTC.

This chain joins TRBV5-1 and TRBJ2-7; 15 positions agree with TRBD2. With V trimmed by 8 bases and J by 4 bases, 22 bases remained unmatched. Germline CDR1 reads SGHRS; CDR2 reads YFSETQ. The CDR3 contains 20 residues. The CDR3 loop is CASPQTPGLAGGGNSYEQYF. The CDR3 region has the DNA TGCGCCAGTCCCCAGACTCCGGGACTAGCGGGGGGTGGGAACTCATACGAGCAGTACTTC.

In nucleotides, the CDR3 is TGTGCCAGCAGTGGTAATCAGGGGGCTCAGCCCCAGCATTTT. This codes for CASSGNQGAQPQHF. The chain uses TRBV6-1 and TRBJ1-5; 8 nucleotides agree with TRBD1. V was clipped by 4 bases and J by 6 bases; unmatched bases: 5. The CDR3 runs 14 residues. Germline CDR1 and CDR2: MNHNS and SASEGT.